Sequencing of this T cell receptor beta chain was carried out in a study of blood T cell repertoires in COVID-19. Across the whole study: The United States, Italy and Spain supplied acute and convalescent COVID-19 samples. Nucleic acid was either cDNA or gDNA, and it came from T cells, B-cell-depleted T cells, or PBMCs.

In the authors' workflow: Cell counts per sample came from amplifying reference gene primers. Profiling relied on immunoSEQ multiplex PCR, and the TCRdb table lists in-frame clones only, not all of them. V and J calls and clone size are copied from that table; D and trimming were computed from the DNA. The sample carries fewer than 500,000 clones, around nine tenths recorded once. Patients in Seattle were enrolled during active infection, then followed longitudinally. This clone was counted once. This CDR3 has 15 residues. Per germline, CDR1 SGHAT and CDR2 FQNNGV. Deletions cut 4 bases from V and 1 base from J, with 14 bases between.

Sequenced: peripheral blood. V is TRBV11-2 and J is TRBJ2-7, with D maybe TRBD1 (6 bases). This receptor was taken from a man younger than 35 with COVID-19, enrolled during active disease. DNA for the CDR3: TGTGCCAGCAGCTCCCAGCAGGGGCCTTCCTACGAGCAGTACTTC. Its translation: CASSSQQGPSYEQYF.